Listed below are T cell receptor beta chains from one sample, sequenced in a study of OX40 agonist ivuxolimab in advanced cancers. Repertoires were generated with immunoSEQ multiplex PCR, while TCRdb's copy carries only in-frame clones and drops some. The sample lists some 74,000 clones, 85% seen once, with under 0.55% in the top ten. The material was CD4+ or CD8+ T cells sorted from blood, obtained in a trial of the OX40 agonist ivuxolimab. The receptors were gathered from an adult with an advanced solid tumor such as melanoma, head and neck, liver or kidney cancer. Each CDR3 is given without its conserved first and last residue. The D gene is left open where the match is weak.

>13|TRBV28|TRBJ1-5|-
ASSLGGSSNQPQH
>14|TRBV9|TRBJ1-2|TRBD1
ASSPRQGGVDYGYT
>11|TRBV28|TRBJ1-2|-
ASNPTGNYGYT
>12|TRBV28|TRBJ1-2|-
ASSRDGSQRSYT
>14|TRBV18|TRBJ2-7|TRBD1
ASSPPQGAHLNEQY
>14|TRBV19|TRBJ2-7|TRBD1
ASSTLGQGKSYEQY
>13|TRBV19|TRBJ2-2|-
ASSIVQASNGELF
>11|TRBV29-1|TRBJ1-6|TRBD1
SVRGGGNSPLH
>10|TRBV19|TRBJ1-1|-
ASTEVGTEAF
>12|TRBV6-1|TRBJ1-6|-
ASTGVNYNSPLH
>15|TRBV7-6|TRBJ2-2|TRBD2
ASSLATGGPVNGELF
>10|TRBV5-6|TRBJ2-7|-
ASSLTGYEQY
>15|TRBV28|TRBJ1-2|TRBD1
ASAGGEGGVIHYGYT
>12|TRBV5-4|TRBJ1-6|TRBD1
ASSSQGANSPLH
>12|TRBV18|TRBJ2-2|-
ASSPLGNTGELF
>11|TRBV7-2|TRBJ1-1|-
ASKGRLNTEAF
>11|TRBV6-5|TRBJ1-1|-
ASTPTGATEAF
>10|TRBV2|TRBJ2-3|-
ASSAREDTQY
>12|TRBV9|TRBJ1-6|TRBD1
ASSPRQGGSPLH
>14|TRBV5-4|TRBJ2-1|TRBD1
ASSLGQDSSYNEQF
>13|TRBV7-2|TRBJ2-5|-
ASSFGGSDGETQY
>14|TRBV19|TRBJ1-5|-
ASSIPRGLYNQPQH
>10|TRBV7-2|TRBJ2-2|-
ASSFRAGELF
>14|TRBV7-2|TRBJ1-6|TRBD1
ASSPPEGQGNSPLH
>12|TRBV7-6|TRBJ2-1|-
ASSPGTGYNEQF
>12|TRBV6-5|TRBJ1-1|TRBD1
ASSPRTGGTEAF
>12|TRBV7-2|TRBJ2-5|-
ASSLEQLQETQY
>13|TRBV6-5|TRBJ2-7|TRBD2
ASSYGTSGIYEQY
>14|TRBV19|TRBJ2-3|TRBD2
ASSPTSGGITDTQY
>15|TRBV7-2|TRBJ1-1|TRBD1
ASSSSGTGELYTEAF
>13|TRBV28|TRBJ1-4|-
ASSPHNGWDEKLF
>14|TRBV2|TRBJ2-7|TRBD2
ASSRGGAFSSYEQY
>13|TRBV15|TRBJ1-5|-
ATSRAAGGNQPQH
>11|TRBV7-8|TRBJ2-7|-
ASSPDPTYEQY
>12|TRBV19|TRBJ2-7|TRBD1
ATSTGLAGYEQY
>14|TRBV9|TRBJ1-6|-
ASSEGLSSYNSPLH
>13|TRBV11-2|TRBJ1-1|-
ASSWEPGHNTEAF
>14|TRBV5-4|TRBJ2-1|TRBD2
ASSQGLAGTNNEQF